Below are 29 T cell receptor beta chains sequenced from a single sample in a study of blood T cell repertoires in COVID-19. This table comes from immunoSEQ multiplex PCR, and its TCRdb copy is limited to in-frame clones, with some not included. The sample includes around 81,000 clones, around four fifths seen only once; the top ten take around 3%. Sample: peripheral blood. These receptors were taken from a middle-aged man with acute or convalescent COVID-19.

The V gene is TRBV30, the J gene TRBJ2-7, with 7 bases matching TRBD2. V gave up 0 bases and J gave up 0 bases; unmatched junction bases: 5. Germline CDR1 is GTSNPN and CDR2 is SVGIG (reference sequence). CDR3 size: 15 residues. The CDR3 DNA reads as TGTGCCTGGAGTGTTTGGGGGGGTGGCTCCTACGAGCAGTACTTC. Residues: CAWSVWGGGSYEQYF.

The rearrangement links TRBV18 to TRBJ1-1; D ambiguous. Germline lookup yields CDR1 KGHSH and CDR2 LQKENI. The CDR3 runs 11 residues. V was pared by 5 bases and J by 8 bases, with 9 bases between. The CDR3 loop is CASSFTGEAFF. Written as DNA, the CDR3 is TGTGCCAGCTCATTCACGGGGGAAGCTTTCTTT.

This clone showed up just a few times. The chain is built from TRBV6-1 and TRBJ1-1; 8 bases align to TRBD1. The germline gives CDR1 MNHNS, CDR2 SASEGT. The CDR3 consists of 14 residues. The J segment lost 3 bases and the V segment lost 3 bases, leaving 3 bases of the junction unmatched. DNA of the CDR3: TGTGCCAGCAGTGAGTCCAGGGGGCACACTGAAGCTTTCTTT. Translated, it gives CASSESRGHTEAFF.

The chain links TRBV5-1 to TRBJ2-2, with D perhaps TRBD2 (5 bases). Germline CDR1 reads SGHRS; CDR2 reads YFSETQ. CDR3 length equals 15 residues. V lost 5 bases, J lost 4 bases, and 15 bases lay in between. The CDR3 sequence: CASREAFGGTGELFF. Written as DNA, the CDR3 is TGCGCCAGCAGGGAGGCCTTTGGAGGCACCGGGGAGCTGTTTTTT.

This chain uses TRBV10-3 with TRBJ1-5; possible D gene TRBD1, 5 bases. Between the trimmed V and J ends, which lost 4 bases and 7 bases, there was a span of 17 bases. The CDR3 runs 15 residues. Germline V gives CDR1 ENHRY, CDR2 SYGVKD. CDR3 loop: CAISARGGALQPQHF. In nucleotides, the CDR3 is TGTGCCATCAGTGCCCGGGGGGGTGCCTTGCAGCCCCAGCATTTT.

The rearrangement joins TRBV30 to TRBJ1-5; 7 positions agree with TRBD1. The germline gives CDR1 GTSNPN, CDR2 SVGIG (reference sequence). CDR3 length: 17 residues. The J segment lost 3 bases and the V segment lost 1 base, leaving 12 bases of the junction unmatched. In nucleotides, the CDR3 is TGTGCCTGGAGTGCTGGGCCAGGGGGGTCCCCCAATCAGCCCCAGCATTTT. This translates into CAWSAGPGGSPNQPQHF.

The CDR3 spells CASSPRGGDEQFF. The CDR3 region has the DNA TGTGCCAGCAGCCCGAGGGGAGGGGATGAGCAGTTCTTC. This chain links TRBV7-3 with TRBJ2-1; 7 nucleotides match TRBD2. V lost 5 bases to trimming and J lost 8 bases; unmatched junction nucleotides: 6. This CDR3 comprises 13 residues. Germline CDR1 SGHTA, CDR2 FQGTGA.

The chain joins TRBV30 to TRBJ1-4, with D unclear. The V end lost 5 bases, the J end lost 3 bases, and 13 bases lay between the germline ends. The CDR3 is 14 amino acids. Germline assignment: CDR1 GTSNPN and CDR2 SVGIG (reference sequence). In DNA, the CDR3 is TGTGCCTGGCGGGGAGGTTCTGCTAATGAAAAACTGTTTTTT. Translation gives CAWRGGSANEKLFF.

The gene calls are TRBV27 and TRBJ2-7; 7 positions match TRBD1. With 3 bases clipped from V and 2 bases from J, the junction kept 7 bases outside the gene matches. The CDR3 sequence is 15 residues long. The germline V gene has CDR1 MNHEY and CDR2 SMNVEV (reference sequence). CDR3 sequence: CASSLTGTHPYEQYF. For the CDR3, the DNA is TGTGCCAGCAGTTTGACAGGGACCCACCCCTACGAGCAGTACTTC.

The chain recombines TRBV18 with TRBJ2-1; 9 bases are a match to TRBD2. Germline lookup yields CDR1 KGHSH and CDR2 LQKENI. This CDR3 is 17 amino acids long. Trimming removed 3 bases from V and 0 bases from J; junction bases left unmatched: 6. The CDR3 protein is CASSPLVAGASYNEQFF. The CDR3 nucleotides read TGTGCCAGCTCACCGCTAGTAGCGGGAGCCTCCTACAATGAGCAGTTCTTC.

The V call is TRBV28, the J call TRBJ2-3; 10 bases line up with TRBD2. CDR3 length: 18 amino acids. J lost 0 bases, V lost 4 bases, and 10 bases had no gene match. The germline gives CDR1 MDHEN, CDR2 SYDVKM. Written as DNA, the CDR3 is TGTGCCAGCAGTTCCCAGACTAGCGGGCCGCCTAGCACAGATACGCAGTATTTT. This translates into CASSSQTSGPPSTDTQYF. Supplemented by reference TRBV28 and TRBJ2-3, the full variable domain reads DVKVTQSSRYLVKRTGEKVFLECVQDMDHENMFWYRQDPGLGLRLIYFSYDVKMKEKGDIPEGYSVSREKKERFSLILESASTNQTSMYLCASSSQTSGPPSTDTQYFGPGTRLTVL.

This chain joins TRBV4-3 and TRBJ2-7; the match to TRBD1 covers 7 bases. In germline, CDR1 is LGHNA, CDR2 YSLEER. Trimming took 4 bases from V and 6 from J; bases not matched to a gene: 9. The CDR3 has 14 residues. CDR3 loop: CASSRRQGGAEQYF. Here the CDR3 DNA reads TGCGCCAGCAGCCGCCGACAGGGTGGGGCCGAGCAGTACTTC.

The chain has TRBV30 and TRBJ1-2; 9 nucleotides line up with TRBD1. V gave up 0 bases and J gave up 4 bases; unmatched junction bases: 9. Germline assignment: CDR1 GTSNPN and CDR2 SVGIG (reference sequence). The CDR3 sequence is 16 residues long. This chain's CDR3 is CAWSVEGTGSGYGYTF. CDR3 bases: TGTGCCTGGAGTGTGGAGGGGACAGGGTCGGGCTATGGCTACACCTTC. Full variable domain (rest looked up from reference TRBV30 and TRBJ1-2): SQTIHQWPATLVQPVGSPLSLECTVEGTSNPNLYWYRQAAGRGLQLLFYSVGIGQISSEVPQNLSASRPQDRQFILSSKKLLLSDSGFYLCAWSVEGTGSGYGYTFGSGTRLTVV.

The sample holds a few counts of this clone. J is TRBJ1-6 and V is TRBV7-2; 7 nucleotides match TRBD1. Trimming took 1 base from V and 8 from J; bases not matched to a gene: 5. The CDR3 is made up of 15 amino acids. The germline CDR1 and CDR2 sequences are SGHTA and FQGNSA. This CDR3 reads CASSLVGGEHSPLHF. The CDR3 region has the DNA TGTGCCAGCAGCTTAGTAGGGGGCGAACATTCACCCCTCCACTTT.

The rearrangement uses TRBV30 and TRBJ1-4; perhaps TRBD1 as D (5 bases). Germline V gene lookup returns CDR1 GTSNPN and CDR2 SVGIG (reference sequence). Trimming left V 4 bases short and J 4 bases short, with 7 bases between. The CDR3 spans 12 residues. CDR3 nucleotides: TGTGCCTGGAACAGGTTTAATGAAAAACTGTTTTTT. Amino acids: CAWNRFNEKLFF.

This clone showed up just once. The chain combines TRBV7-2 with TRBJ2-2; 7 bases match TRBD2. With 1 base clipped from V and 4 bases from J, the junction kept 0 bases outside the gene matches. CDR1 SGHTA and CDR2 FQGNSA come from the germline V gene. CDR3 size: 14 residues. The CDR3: CASSLVAGTGELFF. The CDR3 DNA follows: TGTGCCAGCAGCTTAGTAGCGGGCACCGGGGAGCTGTTTTTT. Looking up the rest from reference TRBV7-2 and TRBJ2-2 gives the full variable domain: GAGVSQSPSNKVTEKGKDVELRCDPISGHTALYWYRQSLGQGLEFLIYFQGNSAPDKSGLPSDRFSAERTGGSVSTLTIQRTQQEDSAVYLCASSLVAGTGELFFGEGSRLTVL.

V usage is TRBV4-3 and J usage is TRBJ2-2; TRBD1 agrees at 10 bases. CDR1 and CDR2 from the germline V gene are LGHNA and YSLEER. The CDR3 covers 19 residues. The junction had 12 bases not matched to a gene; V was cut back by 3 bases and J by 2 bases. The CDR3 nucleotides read TGCGCCAGCAGCCAGGAGTACGGACAGGGGGGACCCAACACCGGGGAGCTGTTTTTT. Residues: CASSQEYGQGGPNTGELFF.

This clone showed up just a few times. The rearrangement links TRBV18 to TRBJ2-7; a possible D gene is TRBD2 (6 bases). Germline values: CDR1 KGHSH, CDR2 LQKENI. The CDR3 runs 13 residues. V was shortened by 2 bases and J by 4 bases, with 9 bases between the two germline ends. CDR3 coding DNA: TGTGCCAGCTCACCAGGGGAGGCTTACGAGCAGTACTTC. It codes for CASSPGEAYEQYF.

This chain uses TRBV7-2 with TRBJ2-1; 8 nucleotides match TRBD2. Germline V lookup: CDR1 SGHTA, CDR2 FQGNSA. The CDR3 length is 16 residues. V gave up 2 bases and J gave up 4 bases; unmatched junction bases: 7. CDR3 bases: TGTGCCAGCAGCTTATTAGGTACTAGCGGTTACAATGAGCAGTTCTTC. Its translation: CASSLLGTSGYNEQFF.

The CDR3 here is CASARVTGNTQYF. The DNA of the CDR3 is TGTGCCAGCGCTAGGGTGACAGGGAATACGCAGTATTTT. The rearrangement joins TRBV6-8 to TRBJ2-3; TRBD1 matches at 7 bases. The CDR3 has 13 amino acids. Looked up from germline, CDR1 is MNHGY and CDR2 is SAAAGT. With V trimmed by 8 bases and J by 7 bases, 9 bases remained unmatched.

CDR3 residues: CASSQGTSGGASYNEQFF. CDR3 nucleotide sequence: TGTGCCAGCAGCCAAGGGACTAGCGGGGGGGCCTCCTACAATGAGCAGTTCTTC. The chain is built from TRBV7-9 and TRBJ2-1, with 16 bases that match TRBD2. The length of the CDR3 is 18 residues. V was pared by 5 bases and J by 0 bases, with 4 bases of the junction left unmatched. CDR1 and CDR2 (germline): SEHNR, FQNEAQ (reference sequence).

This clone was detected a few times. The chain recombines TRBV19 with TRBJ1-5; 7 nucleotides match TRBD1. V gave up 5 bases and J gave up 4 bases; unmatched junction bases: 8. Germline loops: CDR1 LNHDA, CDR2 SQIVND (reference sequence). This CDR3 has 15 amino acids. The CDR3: CASSRSRDSNQPQHF. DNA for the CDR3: TGTGCCAGTAGTCGAAGCCGGGACAGTAATCAGCCCCAGCATTTT.

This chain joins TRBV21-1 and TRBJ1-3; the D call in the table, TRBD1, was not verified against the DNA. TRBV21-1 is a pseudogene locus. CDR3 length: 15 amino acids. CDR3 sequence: CASSKHRGHGNTIYF. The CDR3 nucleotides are TGTGCCAGCAGCAAACACAGGGGGCATGGAAACACCATATATTTT.

In DNA form, the CDR3 reads TGTGCCAGCAGTGAGCGGGGACTGGCTTACGAGCAGTACTTC. Protein product: CASSERGLAYEQYF. The chain links TRBV2 to TRBJ2-7; D is possibly TRBD2 (6 bases). V was cut by 3 bases and J by 4 bases, with 13 bases left in between. The CDR3 is 14 residues long. Germline V CDR1 and CDR2: SNHLY, FYNNEI.

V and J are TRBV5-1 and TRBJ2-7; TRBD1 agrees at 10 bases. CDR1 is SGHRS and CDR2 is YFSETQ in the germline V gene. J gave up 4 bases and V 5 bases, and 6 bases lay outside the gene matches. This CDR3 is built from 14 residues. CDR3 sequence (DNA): TGCGCCAGCAGGCAGGGACAGGGGCCGTACGAGCAGTACTTC. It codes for CASRQGQGPYEQYF.

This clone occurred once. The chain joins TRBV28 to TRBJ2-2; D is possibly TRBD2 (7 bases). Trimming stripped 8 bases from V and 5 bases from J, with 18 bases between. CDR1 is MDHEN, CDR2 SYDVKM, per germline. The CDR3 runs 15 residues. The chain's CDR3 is CASALGGGQTGELFF. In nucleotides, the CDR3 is TGTGCCAGCGCTTTGGGCGGGGGACAAACCGGGGAGCTGTTTTTT. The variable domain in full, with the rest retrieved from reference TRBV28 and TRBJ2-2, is DVKVTQSSRYLVKRTGEKVFLECVQDMDHENMFWYRQDPGLGLRLIYFSYDVKMKEKGDIPEGYSVSREKKERFSLILESASTNQTSMYLCASALGGGQTGELFFGEGSRLTVL.

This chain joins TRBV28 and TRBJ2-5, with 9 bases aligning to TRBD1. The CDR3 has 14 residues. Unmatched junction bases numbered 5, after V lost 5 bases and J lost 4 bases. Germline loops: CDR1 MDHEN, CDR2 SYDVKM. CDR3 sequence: CASSPTGGRETQYF. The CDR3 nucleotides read TGTGCCAGCAGTCCAACAGGGGGCCGAGAGACCCAGTACTTC.

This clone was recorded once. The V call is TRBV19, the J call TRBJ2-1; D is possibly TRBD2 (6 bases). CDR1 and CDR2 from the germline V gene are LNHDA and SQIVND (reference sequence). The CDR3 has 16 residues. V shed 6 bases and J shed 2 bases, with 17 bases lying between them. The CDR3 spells CASSQSGLHPYNEQFF. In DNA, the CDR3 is TGTGCCAGTAGCCAAAGTGGACTACACCCCTACAATGAGCAGTTCTTC.

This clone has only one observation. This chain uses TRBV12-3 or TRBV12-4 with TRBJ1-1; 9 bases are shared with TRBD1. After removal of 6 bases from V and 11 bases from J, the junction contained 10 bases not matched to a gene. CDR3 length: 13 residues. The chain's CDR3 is CASSITGGRIAFF. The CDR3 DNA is TGTGCCAGCAGCATAACAGGGGGCCGTATCGCTTTCTTT.